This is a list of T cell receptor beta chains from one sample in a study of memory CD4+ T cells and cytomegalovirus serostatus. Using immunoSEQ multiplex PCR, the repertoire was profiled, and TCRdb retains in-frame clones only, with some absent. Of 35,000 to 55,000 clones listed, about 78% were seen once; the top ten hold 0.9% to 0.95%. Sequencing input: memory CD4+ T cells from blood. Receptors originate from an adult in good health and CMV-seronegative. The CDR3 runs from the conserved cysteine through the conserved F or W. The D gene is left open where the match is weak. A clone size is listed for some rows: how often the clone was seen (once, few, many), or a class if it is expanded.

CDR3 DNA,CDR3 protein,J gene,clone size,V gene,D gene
TGTGCCAGCAGTGAGGGGACAGAGTCTTGGCCCCAGCATTTT,CASSEGTESWPQHF,TRBJ1-5,.,TRBV2,TRBD1
TGTGCCAGCAGCTTTGAGGACTACGAGCAGTACTTC,CASSFEDYEQYF,TRBJ2-7,.,TRBV7-9,.
TGTGCCAGCAGCACAGACAGTAACACTGAAGCTTTCTTT,CASSTDSNTEAFF,TRBJ1-1,few,TRBV7-2,.
TGTGCCTGGAGTAGATCGGACACGGGGACCCACACCATATATTTT,CAWSRSDTGTHTIYF,TRBJ1-3,few,TRBV30,.
TGTGCCAGCAGCTTCCCCCTTACCGACAGGACAGGCGATGAGCAGTTCTTC,CASSFPLTDRTGDEQFF,TRBJ2-1,.,TRBV5-6,TRBD1
TGTGCCATCAGTGAGTCGATAGTTGGCAGGGGGGCCTACGAGCAGTACTTC,CAISESIVGRGAYEQYF,TRBJ2-7,.,TRBV10-3,.
TGTGCCAGCTCACCACCGACAGGACTCTCTGGAAACACCATATATTTT,CASSPPTGLSGNTIYF,TRBJ1-3,few,TRBV18,.
TGTGCCACCAGCAGAGACCGGGGACCCTACAATGAGCAGTTCTTC,CATSRDRGPYNEQFF,TRBJ2-1,.,TRBV15,.
TGTGCCAGCAGCCCCGAAAGCTGGGGGACCCAGTACTTC,CASSPESWGTQYF,TRBJ2-5,.,TRBV11-2,.
TGTGCCAGCAGTTTCGGACAGGGAGTGTCCGGGGAGCTGTTTTTT,CASSFGQGVSGELFF,TRBJ2-2,.,TRBV28,TRBD1
TGTGCCACCAGGTCAGAGGGACAGGGCGAGGATGAGCAGTTCTTC,CATRSEGQGEDEQFF,TRBJ2-1,once,TRBV15,TRBD1
TGTGCCAGCTCCAATAGAGGACAGGGGAATTCACCCCTCCACTTT,CASSNRGQGNSPLHF,TRBJ1-6,.,TRBV6-5,TRBD1
TGTGCCAGCTCACAAGATGGACAACCGTCTGGAAACACCATATATTTT,CASSQDGQPSGNTIYF,TRBJ1-3,.,TRBV18,.
TGTGCAACGGGCGATTACGAGCAGTACTTC,CATGDYEQYF,TRBJ2-7,.,TRBV2,.
TGTGCCAGCAGCTTCACTCGGTTTGGTGAGACCCAGTACTTC,CASSFTRFGETQYF,TRBJ2-5,.,TRBV7-2,.
TGTGCCAGCAGCCGGGGGGGCCCTCCTACCTACGAGCAGTACTTC,CASSRGGPPTYEQYF,TRBJ2-7,.,TRBV6-1,TRBD2
TGTGCCAGTAGTCTAGGGGGCATTCAGTACTTC,CASSLGGIQYF,TRBJ2-4,.,TRBV19,.
TGTGCCAGCTCACCGTACGGGGGGGGAATGCCCTCTGGGGCCAACGTCCTGACTTTC,CASSPYGGGMPSGANVLTF,TRBJ2-6,.,TRBV18,TRBD2
TGTGCCAGCTCACCCTCGAGGGCGGGTTATGGGGCCAACGTCCTGACTTTC,CASSPSRAGYGANVLTF,TRBJ2-6,.,TRBV18,.
TGTGCCAGCAGTGAAGAACGGTCCTACGAGCAGTACTTC,CASSEERSYEQYF,TRBJ2-7,few,TRBV2,.
TGTGCCAGCAGCCTTACAGGGTCCAATCAGCCCCAGCATTTT,CASSLTGSNQPQHF,TRBJ1-5,.,TRBV4-2,.
TGCAGCGTATTAACAGGGGAGTATGGCTACACCTTC,CSVLTGEYGYTF,TRBJ1-2,.,TRBV29-1,TRBD1
TGTGCCAGCACCAGATCCGGGACGGCGAACACCGGGGAGCTGTTTTTT,CASTRSGTANTGELFF,TRBJ2-2,.,TRBV5-4,.
TGTGCCAGCAGTACCCCTAGGTGGGGGAAGAAGAGATCTAACTATGGCTACACCTTC,CASSTPRWGKKRSNYGYTF,TRBJ1-2,.,TRBV28,.
TGTGCCAGCAGCTCGATGCGAGAGGGAGGGGACTATGGCTACACCTTC,CASSSMREGGDYGYTF,TRBJ1-2,.,TRBV7-2,.
TGCGCCAGCCGATCGGGACCGAGAACGCTTAACTATGGCTACACCTTC,CASRSGPRTLNYGYTF,TRBJ1-2,.,TRBV4-3,.
TGTGCCAGCAGTTGGAGGGCGGGGGATGCCTACGAGCAGTACTTC,CASSWRAGDAYEQYF,TRBJ2-7,.,TRBV6-5,TRBD2
TGTGCCATCAGTGAGTCGGCAGCAACTAATGAAAAACTGTTTTTT,CAISESAATNEKLFF,TRBJ1-4,.,TRBV10-3,.
TGTGCCAGCAGCCAAATTAGCGGGGGGACCTACAATGAGCAGTTCTTC,CASSQISGGTYNEQFF,TRBJ2-1,.,TRBV4-2,TRBD2
TGTGCCAGCAGCTTAAGTGGGGAGACCCAGTACTTC,CASSLSGETQYF,TRBJ2-5,.,TRBV11-2,.
TGTGCCAGCAGCTTAGGCGCAGCGAGCTCCTACGAGCAGTACTTC,CASSLGAASSYEQYF,TRBJ2-7,.,TRBV7-7,.
TGTGCCAGCAGACAAATCAGGGAGGCGAAGGCCGGGGAGCTGTTTTTT,CASRQIREAKAGELFF,TRBJ2-2,.,TRBV11-2,.
TGTGCCAGCAGCCCACCGGGACCCATCACAGATACGCAGTATTTT,CASSPPGPITDTQYF,TRBJ2-3,.,TRBV7-2,.
TGTGCCAGCAGTGCCGTCAAGGGTAATCAGCCCCAGCATTTT,CASSAVKGNQPQHF,TRBJ1-5,few,TRBV2,.
TGCGCCAGCAGCCAAGATCTTAGGGGAAACACTGAAGCTTTCTTT,CASSQDLRGNTEAFF,TRBJ1-1,few,TRBV4-1,.
TGTGCCAGCAGCCGTACGGAACAGGGGGCGAACACTGAAGCTTTCTTT,CASSRTEQGANTEAFF,TRBJ1-1,.,TRBV4-2,TRBD1
TGTGCCAGCAGCTTATCAGGGGAAGTGGACTATGGCTACACCTTC,CASSLSGEVDYGYTF,TRBJ1-2,.,TRBV5-8,.
TGTGCCAGCAGTTTTCACTCCTACGAGCAGTACTTC,CASSFHSYEQYF,TRBJ2-7,.,TRBV2,.
TGTGCCAGCAGCCCCATGCGGTGGCTGGGTCCCTCCTCCTACAATGAGCAGTTCTTC,CASSPMRWLGPSSYNEQFF,TRBJ2-1,.,TRBV7-8,.
TGTGCCACCCGGACTAGGAGCGTCTCAGGGCAGTACTTC,CATRTRSVSGQYF,TRBJ2-7,.,TRBV5-8,TRBD2
TGTGCCAGCAGTTTCGCCGGGACGGGCAATCAGCCCCAGCATTTT,CASSFAGTGNQPQHF,TRBJ1-5,.,TRBV2,.
TGCAGCGTTGTGTCAGGGGTGAACACTGAAGCTTTCTTT,CSVVSGVNTEAFF,TRBJ1-1,.,TRBV29-1,.
TGTGCCAGCAGCCCCGGGGCAACTAATGAAAAACTGTTTTTT,CASSPGATNEKLFF,TRBJ1-4,.,TRBV7-9,.
TGTGCCAGCAGCTCTTATGGGGGCGACACCGGGGAGCTGTTTTTT,CASSSYGGDTGELFF,TRBJ2-2,.,TRBV7-2,.
TGTGCCAGCAGTGAATATGAGGGTTTCCAGCCCCAGCATTTT,CASSEYEGFQPQHF,TRBJ1-5,.,TRBV25-1,.
TGTGCCAGCAGTCCCGGCGGGGCAGGGAGGAACTATGGCTACACCTTC,CASSPGGAGRNYGYTF,TRBJ1-2,few,TRBV27,.
TGTGCCAGCAGCTTCGGACATAACACTGAAGCTTTCTTT,CASSFGHNTEAFF,TRBJ1-1,medium-sized,TRBV5-4,.
TGTGCCAGCAGTTCCCTCGGTGTCGCCGGGAATGGCTACACCTTC,CASSSLGVAGNGYTF,TRBJ1-2,.,TRBV27,.
TGTGCCAGCAGCCCAGCAGGGGCAGGAAATCAGCCCCAGCATTTT,CASSPAGAGNQPQHF,TRBJ1-5,.,TRBV7-6,.
TGTGCCAGCAGTGCCACAGGGGCCTCTGGAAACACCATATATTTT,CASSATGASGNTIYF,TRBJ1-3,.,TRBV6-5,TRBD1
TGTGCCAGCAGTTTATACGGGGGTAGGACTGAAGCTTTCTTT,CASSLYGGRTEAFF,TRBJ1-1,once,TRBV27,.
TGTGCCAGCAGCTTGGCCTTGAGGGGAAACTATGGCTACACCTTC,CASSLALRGNYGYTF,TRBJ1-2,.,TRBV5-5,.
TGTGCCAGCAGCTTAGACCGGGGGGAAAAACTGTTTTTT,CASSLDRGEKLFF,TRBJ1-4,.,TRBV7-6,.
TGCGCCAGCAGCCCGGGACTAGCGGGGGGCCAATCAGAGACCCAGTACTTC,CASSPGLAGGQSETQYF,TRBJ2-5,.,TRBV5-1,TRBD2
TGTGCCAGCAGCCTCTTAAACAGGGGCAGGGATGGCTACACCTTC,CASSLLNRGRDGYTF,TRBJ1-2,.,TRBV6-1,TRBD1
TGTGCCAGCAGCCCCGGTAGGGGTGACTACGAGCAGTACTTC,CASSPGRGDYEQYF,TRBJ2-7,.,TRBV5-5,.
TGTGCCAGCAGTCAGGCTAGCGGGGGGGCGGAGACCCAGTACTTC,CASSQASGGAETQYF,TRBJ2-5,.,TRBV28,TRBD2
TGTGCCAGCAGCTTAGAGACAGCCAATTCACCCCTCCACTTT,CASSLETANSPLHF,TRBJ1-6,.,TRBV7-2,.
TGTGCCAGCAGTGAGACCGGGACACTAAGTAGCACAGATACGCAGTATTTT,CASSETGTLSSTDTQYF,TRBJ2-3,once,TRBV27,.